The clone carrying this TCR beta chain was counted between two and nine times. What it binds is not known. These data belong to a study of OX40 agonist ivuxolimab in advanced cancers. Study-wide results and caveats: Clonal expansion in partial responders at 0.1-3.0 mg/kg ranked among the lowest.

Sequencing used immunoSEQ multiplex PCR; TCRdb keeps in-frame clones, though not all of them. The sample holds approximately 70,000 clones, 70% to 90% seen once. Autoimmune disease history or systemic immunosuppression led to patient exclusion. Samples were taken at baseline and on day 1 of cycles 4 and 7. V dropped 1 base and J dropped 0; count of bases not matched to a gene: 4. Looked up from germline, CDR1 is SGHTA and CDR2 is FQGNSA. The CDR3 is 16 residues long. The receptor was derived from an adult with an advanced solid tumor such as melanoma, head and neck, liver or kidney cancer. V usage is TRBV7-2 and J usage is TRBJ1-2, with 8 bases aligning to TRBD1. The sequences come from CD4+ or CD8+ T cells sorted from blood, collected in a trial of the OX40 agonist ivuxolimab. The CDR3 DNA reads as TGTGCCAGCAGCTTAGGGGGGACAGGAGCTAACTATGGCTACACCTTC. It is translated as CASSLGGTGANYGYTF.